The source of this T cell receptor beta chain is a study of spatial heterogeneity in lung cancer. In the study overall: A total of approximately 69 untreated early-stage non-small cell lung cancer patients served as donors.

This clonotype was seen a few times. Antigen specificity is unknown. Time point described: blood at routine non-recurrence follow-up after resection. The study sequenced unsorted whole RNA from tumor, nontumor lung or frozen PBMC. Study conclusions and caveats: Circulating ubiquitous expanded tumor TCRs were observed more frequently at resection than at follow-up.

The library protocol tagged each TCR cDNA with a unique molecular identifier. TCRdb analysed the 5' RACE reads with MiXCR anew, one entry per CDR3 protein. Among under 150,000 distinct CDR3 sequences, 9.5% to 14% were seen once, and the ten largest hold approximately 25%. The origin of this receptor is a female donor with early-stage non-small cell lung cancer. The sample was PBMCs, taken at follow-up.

The CDR3, as DNA: TGTGCCAGCAGCTTAGATGCCCGACTAGCGGGAGCCAAAAACATTCAGTACTTC. Translating it yields CASSLDARLAGAKNIQYF. The V and J genes are TRBV11-3 and TRBJ2-4, with TRBD2 matching over 10 bases. The CDR3 is 18 residues long. J was trimmed by 0 bases and V by 0 bases; bases with no gene match: 5. Per the germline V gene, CDR1 is SGHNT and CDR2 is YENEEA.